This T cell receptor beta chain was identified in a study of control samples from healthy donors and cancer patients. Produced via immunoSEQ multiplex PCR; TCRdb's table is partial and in-frame only. The sample lists 100,000 to 120,000 clones; over 75% were seen once. The CDR3 sequence is 15 residues long. V lost 4 bases and J lost 2; bases outside the gene matches: 4. Germline V CDR1 and CDR2: MNHNY, SVGAGI (reference sequence). This sequence joins TRBV6-6 and TRBJ2-5; 10 bases line up with TRBD2. This clonotype was obtained from a woman aged 60-70 years with lung cancer. Input material: PBMCs. CDR3 residues: CASSLASGGQETQYF. The CDR3, as DNA: TGTGCCAGCAGTTTGGCTAGCGGGGGACAAGAGACCCAGTACTTC.